The clone carrying this T cell receptor (beta chain) came up a few times. The antigen is not known. The ends lost 8 bases at V and 8 bases at J; junction bases unmatched: 13. The CDR3 runs to 15 residues. cDNA libraries of TCR beta carried unique molecular identifiers. T cells numbering about 1 to 11 million yielded 450,000 to 600,000 cDNA molecules. In TCRdb, the PCR reads were re-called with MiXCR into one record per CDR3 protein. The table has a few hundred thousand distinct CDR3 sequences, about 39% seen once. This sample was included in a study of post-analysis software for immune sequencing data. In the study overall: Recorded disease courses covered relapsing-remitting, secondary progressive and progressive-relapsing multiple sclerosis. Some patients had no subtype annotation.

Study outcomes and limitations: Normalized Chao1 diversity was significantly reduced in patients versus controls. Several TRBV segments were more frequent in patients than controls; TRBV5-6, TRBV5-1 and TRBV20-1 belonged to this group.

The sequence derives from a girl aged 2 to 9 with multiple sclerosis. The specimen was blood. The chain couples TRBV12-3 or TRBV12-4 to TRBJ1-2; 11 bases line up with TRBD1. The CDR3 DNA is TGTGCCAGCGTCCGGGGACAGGGGGTCGAAGGCGGCTACACCTTC. As protein: CASVRGQGVEGGYTF.